These 6 T cell receptor beta chains originate from one sample sequenced in a study of T cell responses to AZD1222 COVID-19 vaccine. The table came from immunoSEQ multiplex PCR; TCRdb's copy has only in-frame clones and leaves some out. Of approximately 180,000 clones detected, over 85% appear once; the ten largest clones hold about 4%. The sample consisted of peripheral blood, taken 28 days after the second dose of the MenACWY control vaccine. Receptors were obtained from an adult who received the MenACWY meningococcal vaccine as a control.

The chain couples TRBV11-3 to TRBJ2-6; 8 bases are a match to TRBD1. The CDR3 is made up of 15 amino acids. The V gene's germline CDR1 is SGHNT and CDR2 YENEEA. With V trimmed by 5 bases and J by 13 bases, 13 bases remained unmatched. The DNA for the CDR3 is TGTGCCAGCAGCGCCTTGGACAGGGACCAGTTGGTCCTGACTTTC. It encodes CASSALDRDQLVLTF. The full variable domain, in which reference TRBV11-3 and TRBJ2-6 provide the parts outside the CDR3, is EAGVVQSPRYKIIEKKQPVAFWCNPISGHNTLYWYLQNLGQGPELLIRYENEEAVDDSQLPKDRFSAERLKGVDSTLKIQPAELGDSAVYLCASSALDRDQLVLTFGAGSRLTVL.

The CDR3 region is CASSGLAGARGPETQYF. The CDR3 DNA reads TGTGCCAGCAGTGGACTAGCGGGAGCTAGGGGGCCAGAGACCCAGTACTTC. J is TRBJ2-5 and V is TRBV6-2 or TRBV6-3; 13 nucleotides align to TRBD2. Germline V lookup: CDR1 MNHEY, CDR2 SVGEGT. V shed 5 bases, J shed 4 bases, and the junction held 10 bases outside the gene matches. There are 17 residues in the CDR3.

The genes are TRBV7-9 and TRBJ2-1; TRBD2 matches at 7 bases. The CDR3 has 16 amino acids. Germline CDR1 SEHNR, CDR2 FQNEAQ (reference sequence). J lost 10 bases, V lost 1 base, and 13 bases had no gene match. The CDR3: CASSLDGGRDGEEQFF. CDR3 nucleotides: TGTGCCAGCAGCTTAGACGGAGGGAGGGACGGGGAAGAGCAGTTCTTC.

The rearrangement uses TRBV11-2 and TRBJ1-2; 7 bases are shared with TRBD1. The length of the CDR3 is 15 residues. Per the germline V gene, CDR1 is SGHAT and CDR2 is FQNNGV. V gave up 5 bases and J gave up 0 bases; unmatched junction bases: 6. Here the CDR3 DNA reads TGTGCCAGCAGCCAACAGACAGGGTCTAACTATGGCTACACCTTC. Translation gives CASSQQTGSNYGYTF.

This clone has only one observation. Mismatch with germline at one junction end may stem from a read error. This chain uses TRBV5-6 with TRBJ2-5, with a possible D match to TRBD2 (6 bases). This CDR3 contains 15 residues. Germline assignment: CDR1 SGHDT and CDR2 YYEEEE. The CDR3 region is CASSLINGGQGTQYF. The CDR3 region has the DNA TGTGCCAGCAGCTTAATTAACGGAGGGCAAGGGACCCAGTACTTC.

This chain connects TRBV5-1 to TRBJ1-4; D might be TRBD1 (5 bases). V was shortened by 4 bases and J by 7 bases, with 14 bases between the two germline ends. Per the germline V gene, CDR1 is SGHRS and CDR2 is YFSETQ. The CDR3 extends over 14 amino acids. The CDR3 coding sequence is TGCGCCAGCAGCACCGCCGTGGGGGGTGAAAAACTGTTTTTT. Translating gives CASSTAVGGEKLFF.